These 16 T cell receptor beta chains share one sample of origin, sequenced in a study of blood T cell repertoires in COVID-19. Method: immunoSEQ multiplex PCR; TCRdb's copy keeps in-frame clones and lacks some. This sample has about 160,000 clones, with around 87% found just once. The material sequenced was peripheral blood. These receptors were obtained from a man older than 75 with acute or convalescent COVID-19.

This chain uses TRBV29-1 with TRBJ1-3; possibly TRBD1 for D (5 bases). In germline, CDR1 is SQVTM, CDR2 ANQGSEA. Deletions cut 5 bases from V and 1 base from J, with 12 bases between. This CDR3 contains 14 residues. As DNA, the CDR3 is TGCAGCGTTTCTTCACAGGTGTCTGGAAACACCATATATTTT. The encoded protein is CSVSSQVSGNTIYF.

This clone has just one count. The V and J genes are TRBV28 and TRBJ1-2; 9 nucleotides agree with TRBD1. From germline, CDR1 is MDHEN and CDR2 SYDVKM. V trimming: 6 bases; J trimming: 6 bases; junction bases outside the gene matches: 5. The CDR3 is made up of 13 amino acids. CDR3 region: CASRGQGEDGYTF. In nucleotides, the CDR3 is TGTGCCAGCAGGGGACAGGGAGAGGATGGCTACACCTTC.

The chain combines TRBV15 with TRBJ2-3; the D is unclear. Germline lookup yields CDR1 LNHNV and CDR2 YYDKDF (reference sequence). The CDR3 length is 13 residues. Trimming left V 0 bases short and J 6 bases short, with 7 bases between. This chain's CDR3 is CATSRDRVDTQYF. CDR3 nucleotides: TGTGCCACCAGCAGAGATCGGGTGGATACGCAGTATTTT.

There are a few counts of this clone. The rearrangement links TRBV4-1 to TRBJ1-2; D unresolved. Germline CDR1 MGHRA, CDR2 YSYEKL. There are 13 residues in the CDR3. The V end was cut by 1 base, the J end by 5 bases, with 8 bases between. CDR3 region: CASSQGIGYGYTF. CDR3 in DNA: TGCGCCAGCAGCCAAGGGATCGGGTATGGCTACACCTTC.

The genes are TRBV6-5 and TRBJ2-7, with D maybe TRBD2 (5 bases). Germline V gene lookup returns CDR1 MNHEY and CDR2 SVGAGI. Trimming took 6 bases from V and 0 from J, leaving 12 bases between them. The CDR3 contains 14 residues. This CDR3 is CASRPRGSSYEQYF. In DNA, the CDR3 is TGTGCCAGCAGACCCCGGGGAAGCTCCTACGAGCAGTACTTC.

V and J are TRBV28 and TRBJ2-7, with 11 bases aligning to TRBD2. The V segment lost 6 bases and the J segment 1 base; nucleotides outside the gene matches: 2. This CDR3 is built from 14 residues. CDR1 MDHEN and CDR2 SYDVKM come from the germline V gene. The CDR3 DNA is TGTGCCAGCAGGACTAGCGGGACTTCCTACGAGCAGTACTTC. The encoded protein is CASRTSGTSYEQYF. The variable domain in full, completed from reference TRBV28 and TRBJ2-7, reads DVKVTQSSRYLVKRTGEKVFLECVQDMDHENMFWYRQDPGLGLRLIYFSYDVKMKEKGDIPEGYSVSREKKERFSLILESASTNQTSMYLCASRTSGTSYEQYFGPGTRLTVT.

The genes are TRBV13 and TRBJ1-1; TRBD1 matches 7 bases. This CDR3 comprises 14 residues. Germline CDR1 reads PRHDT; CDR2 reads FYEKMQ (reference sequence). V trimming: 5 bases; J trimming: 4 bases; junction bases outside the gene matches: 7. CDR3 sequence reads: CASSLNTGVTEAFF. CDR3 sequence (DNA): TGTGCCAGCAGCCTGAACACAGGGGTCACTGAAGCTTTCTTT.

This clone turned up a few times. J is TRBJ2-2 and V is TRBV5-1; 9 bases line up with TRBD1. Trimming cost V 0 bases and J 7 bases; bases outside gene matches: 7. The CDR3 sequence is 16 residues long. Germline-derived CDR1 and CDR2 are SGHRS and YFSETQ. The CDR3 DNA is TGCGCCAGCAGCTTGGATACCGGGACAGGGCGCGGGGAGCTGTTTTTT. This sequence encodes CASSLDTGTGRGELFF. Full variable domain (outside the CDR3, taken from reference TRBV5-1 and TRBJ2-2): KAGVTQTPRYLIKTRGQQVTLSCSPISGHRSVSWYQQTPGQGLQFLFEYFSETQRNKGNFPGRFSGRQFSNSRSEMNVSTLELGDSALYLCASSLDTGTGRGELFFGEGSRLTVL.

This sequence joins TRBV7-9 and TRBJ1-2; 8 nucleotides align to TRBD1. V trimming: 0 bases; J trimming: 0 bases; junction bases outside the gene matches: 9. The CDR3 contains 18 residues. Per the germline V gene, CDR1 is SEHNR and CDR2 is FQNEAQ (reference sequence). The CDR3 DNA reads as TGTGCCAGCAGCTTAGCCCACAGGACAGGGAAGTCTAACTATGGCTACACCTTC. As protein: CASSLAHRTGKSNYGYTF.

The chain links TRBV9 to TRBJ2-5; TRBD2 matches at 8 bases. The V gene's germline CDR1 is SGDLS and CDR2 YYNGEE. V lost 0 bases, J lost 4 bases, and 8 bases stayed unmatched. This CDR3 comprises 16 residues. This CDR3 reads CASSVGTSGSSETQYF. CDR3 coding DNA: TGTGCCAGCAGCGTAGGAACCAGCGGGAGTTCAGAGACCCAGTACTTC.

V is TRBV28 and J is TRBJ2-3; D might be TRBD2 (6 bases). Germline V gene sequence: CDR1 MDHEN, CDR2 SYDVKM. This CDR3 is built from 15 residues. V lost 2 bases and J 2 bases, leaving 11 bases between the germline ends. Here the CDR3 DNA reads TGTGCCAGCAGTTTAGGGGGGACCCCCACAGATACGCAGTATTTT. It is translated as CASSLGGTPTDTQYF. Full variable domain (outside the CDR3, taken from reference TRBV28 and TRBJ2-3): DVKVTQSSRYLVKRTGEKVFLECVQDMDHENMFWYRQDPGLGLRLIYFSYDVKMKEKGDIPEGYSVSREKKERFSLILESASTNQTSMYLCASSLGGTPTDTQYFGPGTRLTVL.

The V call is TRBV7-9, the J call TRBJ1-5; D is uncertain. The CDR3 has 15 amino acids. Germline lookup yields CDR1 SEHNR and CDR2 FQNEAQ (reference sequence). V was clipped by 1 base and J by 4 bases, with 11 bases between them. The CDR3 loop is CASSLEVGGNQPQHF. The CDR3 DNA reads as TGTGCCAGCAGCTTAGAGGTTGGCGGGAATCAGCCCCAGCATTTT.

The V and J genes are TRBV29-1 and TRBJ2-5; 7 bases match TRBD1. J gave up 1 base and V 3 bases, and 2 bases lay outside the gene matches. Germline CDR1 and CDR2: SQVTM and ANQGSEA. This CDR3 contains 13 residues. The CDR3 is CSVDRGIQETQYF. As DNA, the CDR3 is TGCAGCGTTGACAGGGGGATCCAAGAGACCCAGTACTTC. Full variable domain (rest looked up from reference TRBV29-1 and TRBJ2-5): SAVISQKPSRDICQRGTSLTIQCQVDSQVTMMFWYRQQPGQSLTLIATANQGSEATYESGFVIDKFPISRPNLTFSTLTVSNMSPEDSSIYLCSVDRGIQETQYFGPGTRLLVL.

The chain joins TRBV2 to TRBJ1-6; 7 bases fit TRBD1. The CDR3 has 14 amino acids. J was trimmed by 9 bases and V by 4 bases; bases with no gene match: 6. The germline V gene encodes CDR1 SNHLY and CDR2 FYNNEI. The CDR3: CASSGQGRGSPLHF. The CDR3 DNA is TGTGCCAGCAGTGGACAGGGAAGGGGTTCACCCCTCCACTTT. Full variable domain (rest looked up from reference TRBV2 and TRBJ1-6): EPEVTQTPSHQVTQMGQEVILRCVPISNHLYFYWYRQILGQKVEFLVSFYNNEISEKSEIFDDQFSVERPDGSNFTLKIRSTKLEDSAMYFCASSGQGRGSPLHFGNGTRLTVT.

The CDR3, as DNA: TGCGCCAGCAGCGTCGGGACACTAGCAACTAATGAAAAACTGTTTTTT. It yields the protein CASSVGTLATNEKLFF. J is TRBJ1-4 and V is TRBV5-1; tentatively, D is TRBD1 (6 bases). The germline V gene has CDR1 SGHRS and CDR2 YFSETQ. CDR3 length: 16 amino acids. V was trimmed by 4 bases and J by 0 bases, leaving 13 bases between them.

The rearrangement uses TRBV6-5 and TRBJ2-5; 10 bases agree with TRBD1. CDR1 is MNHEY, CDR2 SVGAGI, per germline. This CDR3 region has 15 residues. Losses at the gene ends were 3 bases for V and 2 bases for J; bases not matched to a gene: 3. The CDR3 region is CASSYWTGGQETQYF. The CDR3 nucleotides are TGTGCCAGCAGTTATTGGACAGGGGGGCAAGAGACCCAGTACTTC.